One TCR beta chain is described in this entry. Its antigen is undetermined. The CDR3 is 15 residues long. Germline V lookup: CDR1 MNHEY, CDR2 SMNVEV (reference sequence). V shed 6 bases and J 2 bases; nucleotides not matched to a gene: 7. This sample was included in a study of long-term antiretroviral therapy in people with HIV. Study-level results: Neither ART adherence, viral resistance nor therapy changes were documented. Those clones which expanded before ART made up the dominant part of the repertoire at all time points. Controls showed broader CDR3 length ranges than did the HIV repertoires.

A v3.0 immunoSEQ assay was performed at survey level. Assay: immunoSEQ multiplex PCR; the TCRdb copy retains only in-frame clones and omits some. The sample holds some 30,000 clones, less than 90% seen once. The source of this sequence is a man in his forties or fifties with HIV. The chain links TRBV27 to TRBJ2-3; 8 bases align to TRBD2. The sample was unsorted PBMCs, taken 2 years after starting antiretroviral therapy. The CDR3 DNA sequence: TGTGCCAGCAGGGGACTAGGGCATGACACAGATACGCAGTATTTT. It specifies CASRGLGHDTDTQYF.